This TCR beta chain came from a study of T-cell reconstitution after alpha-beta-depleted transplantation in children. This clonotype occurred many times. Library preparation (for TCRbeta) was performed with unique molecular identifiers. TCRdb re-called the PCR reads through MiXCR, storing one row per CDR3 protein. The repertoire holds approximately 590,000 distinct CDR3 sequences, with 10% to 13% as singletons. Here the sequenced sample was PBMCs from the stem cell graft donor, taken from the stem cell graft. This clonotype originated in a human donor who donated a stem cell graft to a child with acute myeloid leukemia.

The CDR3, as DNA: TGCAGCGCTTTGACTGAGGCTGAAGCTTTCTTT. Its protein is CSALTEAEAFF. The rearrangement links TRBV29-1 to TRBJ1-1, with D unresolved. Per the germline V gene, CDR1 is SQVTM and CDR2 is ANQGSEA. CDR3 length: 11 residues. Trimming pared 7 bases from V and 6 bases from J, leaving 12 bases between.